Shown below are 10 T cell receptor beta chains from a single sample sequenced in a study of technical replicates of blood from a handful of donors. This table comes from immunoSEQ multiplex PCR, and its TCRdb copy is limited to in-frame clones, with some not included. Here the sample spans fewer than 95,000 clones, around nine tenths being singletons. Sequenced material: T cells isolated from PBMCs. The source of these receptors is a human donor in good health.

V and J are TRBV7-6 and TRBJ1-4, with 11 bases lining up with TRBD1. This CDR3 spans 16 amino acids. The germline gives CDR1 SGHVS, CDR2 FNYEAQ. J was trimmed by 11 bases and V by 5 bases; bases with no gene match: 13. CDR3 in amino acids: CASSPRWTGGANKLFF. For the CDR3, the DNA is TGTGCCAGCAGCCCCCGATGGACAGGGGGCGCAAATAAACTGTTTTTT.

The chain uses TRBV5-4 and TRBJ2-1, with D perhaps matching TRBD2 (6 bases). Trimming removed 2 bases from V and 4 bases from J, with 10 bases in between. The CDR3 totals 14 residues. CDR1 is SGHNT and CDR2 is YYREEE in the germline V gene (reference sequence). The CDR3 nucleotides are TGTGCCAGCAGCTTTCTGGGGGGTTACAATGAGCAGTTCTTC. Its translation is CASSFLGGYNEQFF. Filled out from reference TRBV5-4 and TRBJ2-1, the complete variable domain reads ETGVTQSPTHLIKTRGQQVTLRCSSQSGHNTVSWYQQALGQGPQFIFQYYREEENGRGNFPPRFSGLQFPNYSSELNVNALELDDSALYLCASSFLGGYNEQFFGPGTRLTVL.

V usage is TRBV7-3 and J usage is TRBJ1-1; D gene uncertain. Germline V gene sequence: CDR1 SGHTA, CDR2 FQGTGA. The length of the CDR3 is 14 residues. With 5 bases removed from V and 0 bases from J, the gap between germline ends came to 10 bases. This chain's CDR3 is CASSLQIMNTEAFF. As DNA, the CDR3 is TGTGCCAGCAGCCTACAGATCATGAACACTGAAGCTTTCTTT.

This chain uses TRBV18 with TRBJ1-1, with 10 nucleotides matching TRBD1. V was pared by 0 bases and J by 4 bases, with 2 bases of the junction left unmatched. This CDR3 has 15 residues. CDR1 and CDR2 from the germline V gene are KGHSH and LQKENI. The CDR3 reads CASSPPGQGSTEAFF. The CDR3, as DNA: TGTGCCAGCTCACCACCGGGACAGGGGTCCACTGAAGCTTTCTTT.

The J gene is TRBJ1-2, the V gene TRBV13, with no clear D. V was clipped by 3 bases and J by 2 bases, with 7 bases between them. Germline values: CDR1 PRHDT, CDR2 FYEKMQ (reference sequence). This CDR3 is 13 amino acids long. In DNA, the CDR3 is TGTGCCAGCAGCTTGAGACTCAACTATGGCTACACCTTC. Translation: CASSLRLNYGYTF.

The rearrangement uses TRBV19 and TRBJ1-5, with 7 bases lining up with TRBD1. The CDR3 has 15 amino acids. Germline V gene lookup returns CDR1 LNHDA and CDR2 SQIVND (reference sequence). Unmatched junction bases numbered 5, after V lost 6 bases and J lost 0 bases. Here the CDR3 DNA reads TGTGCCAGTAGGGGGGACAGCTATAGCAATCAGCCCCAGCATTTT. Translated, it gives CASRGDSYSNQPQHF.

The gene calls are TRBV28 and TRBJ2-6; a possible D gene is TRBD1 (6 bases). CDR1 is MDHEN, CDR2 SYDVKM, per germline. The CDR3 contains 17 residues. The V and J ends lost 8 bases and 0 bases respectively, with 17 bases between them. In nucleotides, the CDR3 is TGTGCCAGCCATCACCAGGGGCAGAGCTCTGGGGCCAACGTCCTGACTTTC. It is translated as CASHHQGQSSGANVLTF.

This chain connects TRBV28 to TRBJ1-1; weak D call: TRBD1 (6 bases). Per germline, CDR1 MDHEN and CDR2 SYDVKM. The CDR3 is 15 amino acids. V was trimmed by 6 bases and J by 8 bases, leaving 22 bases between them. The CDR3 reads CASSDLIQPGTEAFF. The DNA for the CDR3 is TGTGCCAGCAGCGATCTGATACAACCCGGGACAGAAGCTTTCTTT.

The rearrangement uses TRBV13 and TRBJ2-5; TRBD2 matches 12 bases. Per germline, CDR1 PRHDT and CDR2 FYEKMQ (reference sequence). V lost 4 bases and J lost 5; bases outside the gene matches: 11. This CDR3 contains 17 residues. Here the CDR3 reads CASSSLNLAGGRETQYF. The CDR3 DNA follows: TGTGCCAGCAGCTCCCTCAACCTAGCGGGAGGGCGTGAGACCCAGTACTTC.

The gene calls are TRBV5-1 and TRBJ2-1; D possibly corresponds to TRBD1 (6 bases). Germline values: CDR1 SGHRS, CDR2 YFSETQ. The V end was cut by 4 bases, the J end by 8 bases, with 10 bases between. The CDR3 has 12 residues. The CDR3 DNA sequence: TGCGCCAGCAGCACACAGGGCTATGAGCAGTTCTTC. Amino acids: CASSTQGYEQFF.